The clone carrying this T cell receptor beta chain was counted between two and nine times. This PCR relied on a set of 60 Vbeta primers and 13 Jbeta primers. Generated by immunoSEQ multiplex PCR, the TCRdb table keeps only in-frame clones and is missing some. Of 150,000 to 200,000 clones in the sample, approximately 67% were seen once. The sample originates from a study of cytomegalovirus exposure and HLA in healthy donors. Germline CDR1 is SGHRS and CDR2 is YFSETQ. The CDR3 is 13 amino acids. Between the trimmed V and J ends, which lost 2 bases and 1 base, there was a span of 6 bases. The sample consisted of PBMCs. The sequence derives from a woman aged 18-35 years in good health and CMV-seropositive. The rearrangement joins TRBV5-1 to TRBJ1-1; D might be TRBD1 (5 bases). The DNA for the CDR3 is TGCGCCAGCAGCTTCGACAGGAACACTGAAGCTTTCTTT. Encoded protein: CASSFDRNTEAFF.